This is a list of T cell receptor beta chains from one sample in a study of T cells after somatic rescue of genetic block. Clones were read by immunoSEQ multiplex PCR, and TCRdb kept only the in-frame ones, dropping some. Among 88,000 or so clones listed, 80% to 90% were seen once. The sequenced sample consisted of peripheral blood mononuclear cells (PBMCs). All receptors derive from a woman between 18 and 29 years old. Each CDR3 is given with its conserved first and last residue. A D gene is named only where the DNA matches it firmly. Size is stated for part of the rows, as once, few or many counts, or as a class when the clone is expanded.

J: TRBJ1-1; V: TRBV6-5; size: NA; D: TRBD1; DNA: TGTGCCAGCAGACGAGACAGGGACACTGAAGCTTTCTTT; CDR3: CASRRDRDTEAFF
J: TRBJ2-6; V: TRBV5-6; size: NA; D: NA; DNA: TGTGCCAGCAGCCTGACAGATTCTGGGGCCAACGTCCTGACTTTC; CDR3: CASSLTDSGANVLTF
J: TRBJ2-5; V: TRBV5-1; size: NA; D: TRBD2; DNA: TGCGCCAGCAGCAGGGGTAGCGGGAGTAAATGGGAGACCCAGTACTTC; CDR3: CASSRGSGSKWETQYF
J: TRBJ1-2; V: TRBV9; size: NA; D: TRBD1; DNA: TGTGCCAGCAGCGGGTGGGACAGGACCGCCTGGGGCTACACCTTC; CDR3: CASSGWDRTAWGYTF
J: TRBJ2-2; V: TRBV19; size: NA; D: NA; DNA: TGTGCCAGTATAACGCCCCGGTTCAGGGGGGACCCCGGGGAGCTGTTTTTT; CDR3: CASITPRFRGDPGELFF
J: TRBJ2-7; V: TRBV29-1; size: NA; D: NA; DNA: TGCAGCGGCACCCCAGGAGGCTCCTACGAGCAGTACTTC; CDR3: CSGTPGGSYEQYF
J: TRBJ2-5; V: TRBV7-9; size: NA; D: TRBD1; DNA: TGTGCCAGCAGGCGGGACAGGGGCCCACTTGGCGAAGAGACCCAGTACTTC; CDR3: CASRRDRGPLGEETQYF
J: TRBJ1-2; V: TRBV6-6; size: NA; D: TRBD1; DNA: TGTGCCAGCAGATCCCCGGGACAGGGTTTTATCTATGGCTACACCTTC; CDR3: CASRSPGQGFIYGYTF
J: TRBJ1-4; V: TRBV5-6; size: NA; D: NA; DNA: TGTGCCAGCAGCTTCTACAGGAATGTAACTAATGAAAAACTGTTTTTT; CDR3: CASSFYRNVTNEKLFF
J: TRBJ1-5; V: TRBV2; size: NA; D: NA; DNA: TGTGCCAGCAGTGAACGAGATTGGGACAATCAGCCCCAGCATTTT; CDR3: CASSERDWDNQPQHF
J: TRBJ2-3; V: TRBV28; size: few; D: NA; DNA: TGTGCCAGCAGCCCTAACGCGGGGTTCACAGATACGCAGTATTTT; CDR3: CASSPNAGFTDTQYF
J: TRBJ2-3; V: TRBV27; size: NA; D: NA; DNA: TGTGCCAGCAACCTACAGGGTAGCACAGATACGCAGTATTTT; CDR3: CASNLQGSTDTQYF
J: TRBJ2-2; V: TRBV5-1; size: NA; D: NA; DNA: TGCGCCAGCAGCTTCCGTGGTTTCGGGGAGCTGTTTTTT; CDR3: CASSFRGFGELFF
J: TRBJ2-2; V: TRBV7-7; size: NA; D: TRBD2; DNA: TGTGCTAGCAGCTCGGGACTAGCGGACACCGGGGAGCTGTTTTTT; CDR3: CASSSGLADTGELFF
J: TRBJ1-4; V: TRBV7-2; size: NA; D: NA; DNA: TGTGCCAGCAGCTCCCCTCGTCCGGGGACTAATGAAAAACTGTTTTTT; CDR3: CASSSPRPGTNEKLFF
J: TRBJ1-5; V: TRBV18; size: few; D: NA; DNA: TGTGCCAGCTCACCACAGGGAGGTCAGCCCCAGCATTTT; CDR3: CASSPQGGQPQHF
J: TRBJ1-1; V: TRBV30; size: NA; D: TRBD1; DNA: TGTGCCTCAAGACAGGGGGTCACTGAAGCTTTCTTT; CDR3: CASRQGVTEAFF